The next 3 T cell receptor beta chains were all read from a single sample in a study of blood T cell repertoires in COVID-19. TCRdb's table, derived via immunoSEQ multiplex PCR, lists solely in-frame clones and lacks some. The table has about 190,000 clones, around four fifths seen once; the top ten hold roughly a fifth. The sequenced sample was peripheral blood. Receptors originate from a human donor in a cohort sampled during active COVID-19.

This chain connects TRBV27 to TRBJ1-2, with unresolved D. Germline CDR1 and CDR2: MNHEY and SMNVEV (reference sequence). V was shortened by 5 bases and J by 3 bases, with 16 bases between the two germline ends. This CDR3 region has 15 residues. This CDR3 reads CASSPVERPYYGYTF. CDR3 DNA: TGTGCCAGCAGTCCCGTGGAGCGACCCTACTATGGCTACACCTTC.

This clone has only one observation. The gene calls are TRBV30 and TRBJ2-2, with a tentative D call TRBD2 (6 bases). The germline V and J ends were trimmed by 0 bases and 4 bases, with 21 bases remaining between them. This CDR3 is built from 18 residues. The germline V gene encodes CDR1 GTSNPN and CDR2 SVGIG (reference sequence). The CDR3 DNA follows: TGTGCCTGGAGTGTACCACGGTCCGCGGGATCTTTCACCGGGGAGCTGTTTTTT. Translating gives CAWSVPRSAGSFTGELFF. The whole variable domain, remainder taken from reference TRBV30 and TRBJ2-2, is SQTIHQWPATLVQPVGSPLSLECTVEGTSNPNLYWYRQAAGRGLQLLFYSVGIGQISSEVPQNLSASRPQDRQFILSSKKLLLSDSGFYLCAWSVPRSAGSFTGELFFGEGSRLTVL.

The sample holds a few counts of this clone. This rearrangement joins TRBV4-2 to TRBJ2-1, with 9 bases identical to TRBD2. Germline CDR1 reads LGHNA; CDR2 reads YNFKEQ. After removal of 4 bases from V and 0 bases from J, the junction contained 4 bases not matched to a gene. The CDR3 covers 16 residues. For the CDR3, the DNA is TGTGCCAGCAGCCGAAGAGCGGGAGGCTCCTACAATGAGCAGTTCTTC. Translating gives CASSRRAGGSYNEQFF.